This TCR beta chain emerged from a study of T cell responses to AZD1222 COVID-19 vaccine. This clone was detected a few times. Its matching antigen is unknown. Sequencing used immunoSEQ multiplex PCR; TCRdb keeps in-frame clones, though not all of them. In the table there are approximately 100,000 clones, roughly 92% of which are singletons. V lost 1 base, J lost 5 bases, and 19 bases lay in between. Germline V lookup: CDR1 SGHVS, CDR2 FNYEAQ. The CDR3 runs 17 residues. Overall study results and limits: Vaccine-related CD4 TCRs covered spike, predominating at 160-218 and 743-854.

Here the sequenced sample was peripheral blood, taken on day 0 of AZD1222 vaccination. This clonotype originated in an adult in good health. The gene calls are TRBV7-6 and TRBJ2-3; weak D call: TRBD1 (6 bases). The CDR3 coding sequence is TGTGCCAGCAGCTTAGAGGGTCTAGGGGGAGCGGTAGATACGCAGTATTTT. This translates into CASSLEGLGGAVDTQYF.